The 8 T cell receptor beta chains listed next were all sequenced from one sample in a study of shared clonotypes between healthy human individuals. Only in-frame clones appear in the TCRdb table, and some are missing; sequencing was by immunoSEQ multiplex PCR. This sample has about 480,000 clones, with about four fifths found just once. Sequenced input: PBMCs. The receptors derive from a woman between 35 and 50 years old in good health. Some clones in this sample may be carry-over from other donors' samples.

The chain links TRBV6-5 to TRBJ1-2, with D uncertain. Trimming shortened V by 2 bases and J by 2 bases, and 6 bases separated the two germline ends. In germline, CDR1 is MNHEY, CDR2 SVGAGI. The length of the CDR3 is 13 residues. CDR3 in DNA: TGTGCCAGCAGTTACGAGAGGAACTATGGCTACACCTTC. It translates to CASSYERNYGYTF.

The CDR3 sequence is CASSLVLGTQYF. The DNA of the CDR3 is TGTGCCAGCAGCTTGGTGTTGGGGACCCAGTACTTC. The chain carries TRBV5-4 and TRBJ2-5; D is undetermined. Trimming removed 0 bases from V and 7 bases from J, with 7 bases in between. CDR3 length: 12 amino acids. Germline V lookup: CDR1 SGHNT, CDR2 YYREEE (reference sequence).

This chain links TRBV9 with TRBJ1-1, with D possibly TRBD1 on 6 matching bases. CDR3 length: 14 residues. Germline-derived CDR1 and CDR2 are SGDLS and YYNGEE. The V end was cut by 1 base, the J end by 7 bases, with 14 bases between. In DNA, the CDR3 is TGTGCCAGCAGCGTATTGGGGTCGGACAGTGAAGCTTTCTTT. Protein sequence: CASSVLGSDSEAFF. Together with reference TRBV9 and TRBJ1-1, the CDR3 gives the full variable domain: DSGVTQTPKHLITATGQRVTLRCSPRSGDLSVYWYQQSLDQGLQFLIQYYNGEERAKGNILERFSAQQFPDLHSELNLSSLELGDSALYFCASSVLGSDSEAFFGQGTRLTVV.

The chain employs TRBV14 and TRBJ2-1; D unresolved. The CDR3 has 16 amino acids. V lost 7 bases and J lost 0, with 16 bases in between. Looked up from germline, CDR1 is SGHDN and CDR2 is FVKESK. In nucleotides, the CDR3 is TGTGCCAGCACCCTAGGTACACCATTCTCCTACAATGAGCAGTTCTTC. This translates into CASTLGTPFSYNEQFF.

There are many counts of this clone. CDR3 in amino acids: CASSSPGLQNTEAFF. In DNA, the CDR3 is TGTGCCAGCTCGTCACCGGGACTCCAGAACACTGAAGCTTTCTTT. The rearrangement joins TRBV18 to TRBJ1-1, with a tentative D call TRBD1 (5 bases). Germline CDR1 and CDR2: KGHSH and LQKENI. This CDR3 is built from 15 residues. Trimming stripped 6 bases from V and 1 base from J, with 15 bases between.

The J gene is TRBJ1-5, the V gene TRBV18; D is undetermined. The CDR3 covers 13 residues. The germline V and J ends were trimmed by 6 bases and 5 bases, with 11 bases remaining between them. Germline lookup yields CDR1 KGHSH and CDR2 LQKENI. CDR3 amino acids: CASSPDGHQPQHF. The CDR3 nucleotides read TGTGCCAGCTCCCCCGACGGACATCAGCCCCAGCATTTT.

The chain joins TRBV4-1 to TRBJ2-3; 7 nucleotides align to TRBD2. CDR1 and CDR2 from the germline V gene are MGHRA and YSYEKL. V shed 3 bases and J 1 base; nucleotides not matched to a gene: 7. CDR3 length equals 16 residues. CDR3: CASSQGAGEGTDTQYF. The CDR3 coding sequence is TGCGCCAGCAGCCAGGGTGCGGGGGAAGGCACAGATACGCAGTATTTT.

Concerning this clone itself: Possible read error: a much larger clone is one base away. The chain combines TRBV9 with TRBJ2-1; 11 bases match TRBD2. Germline loops: CDR1 SGDLS, CDR2 YYNGEE. The CDR3 length is 15 residues. V shed 3 bases and J 4 bases; nucleotides not matched to a gene: 3. This CDR3 reads CASSAGTSGYNEQFF. The CDR3 coding sequence is TGTGCCAGCAGCGCAGGGACTAGCGGATACAATGAGCAGTTCTTC.